The clone carrying this T cell receptor (beta chain) showed up just once. Germline V gene sequence: CDR1 DFQATT, CDR2 SNEGSKA (reference sequence). Trimming took 6 bases from V and 2 from J, leaving 7 bases between them. CDR3 length: 11 residues. These data originate in a study of T cell responses to AZD1222 COVID-19 vaccine. Here immunoSEQ multiplex PCR was the method, and the copy in TCRdb shows in-frame clones only, minus some. The sample shows 99,000 or so clones, nearly 90% of them seen only once. This TCR was recovered from an adult in good health. This specimen consisted of peripheral blood, obtained on day 0 of AZD1222 vaccination. The J gene is TRBJ1-2, the V gene TRBV20-1; D not resolved. The chain's CDR3 is CSARTNYGYTF. CDR3 nucleotides: TGCAGTGCCCGGACGAACTATGGCTACACCTTC.